This paragraph covers one T cell receptor beta chain sequence. Antigen specificity is unknown. The data are from a study of a mutant IDH1 vaccine in newly diagnosed glioma. Study-wide background: Across weeks 1, 3, 5, 7, 11, 15, 19 and 23, patients received a vaccination each time, eight in all. Vaccination started 4-6 weeks after radiotherapy alone, or with temozolomide cycles. Mean patient age was around 40 years; approximately 62% were male and 37.5% female. Earlier treatment was radiotherapy, temozolomide, or both, with most getting both.

The V end lost 2 bases, the J end lost 3 bases, and 7 bases lay between the germline ends. Germline lookup yields CDR1 SGHDN and CDR2 FVKESK. This CDR3 is built from 13 residues. Time point defined: week 5, during vaccination. Alongside topical imiquimod, each dose of vaccine comprised 300 ug of mutant IDH1 20-mer peptide. Clones were sequenced by immunoSEQ multiplex PCR, and TCRdb holds only the in-frame ones, with some missing. There are around 46,000 clones in the sample; about 77% occur only once, and about 5.2% lies in the top ten. The V call is TRBV14, the J call TRBJ1-1; D is ambiguous. The sequences come from PBMCs, collected from a glioma patient whose treatment included an IDH1 peptide vaccine. This TCR derives from a man aged 45-65 years with glioma. The CDR3, as DNA: TGTGCCAGCAGCCAACAGGCCCACACTGAAGCTTTCTTT. Translating it yields CASSQQAHTEAFF.